The 28 T cell receptor beta chains below were found in one sample sequenced in a study of T cells in Graves' hyperthyroidism and ophthalmopathy. Amplification of TCR beta CDR3 regions was performed using RNA transcripts as template. During a first-round RT-PCR of the TCR CDR3, the HTBI primer set was used. TCRdb called the multiplex PCR reads again in MiXCR, with one record for every CDR3 protein. The sample holds some 800,000 distinct CDR3 sequences, over 35% seen once. Sequenced material: blood. Every receptor here comes from a young man with Graves' hyperthyroidism.

The chain has TRBV7-9 and TRBJ2-7, with 8 nucleotides matching TRBD2. Trimming removed 5 bases from V and 5 bases from J; junction bases left unmatched: 8. Germline CDR1 and CDR2: SEHNR and FQNEAQ (reference sequence). The CDR3 has 14 amino acids. The CDR3 DNA is TGTGCCAGCAGCGTCGGGGGGGCCATGGACGAGCAGTACTTC. This translates into CASSVGGAMDEQYF.

This clonotype was seen many times. In DNA, the CDR3 is TGTGCCAGCAGCTTCGGGACAGACGAGCAGTACTTC. It codes for CASSFGTDEQYF. The V call is TRBV5-6, the J call TRBJ2-7, with TRBD1 identical over 7 bases. Germline values: CDR1 SGHDT, CDR2 YYEEEE. The trim removed 2 bases at V and 5 bases at J, leaving 1 base unmatched. CDR3 length equals 12 residues.

This clonotype has at least ten counts. V usage is TRBV7-6 and J usage is TRBJ2-7, with 8 nucleotides matching TRBD1. The CDR3 spans 16 residues. Trimming removed 5 bases from V and 0 bases from J; junction bases left unmatched: 9. CDR1 and CDR2 from the germline V gene are SGHVS and FNYEAQ. CDR3 region: CASSPHDRGYSYEQYF. DNA of the CDR3: TGTGCCAGCAGCCCACACGACAGGGGCTACTCCTACGAGCAGTACTTC. Filled out from reference TRBV7-6 and TRBJ2-7, the complete variable domain reads GAGVSQSPRYKVTKRGQDVALRCDPISGHVSLYWYRQALGQGPEFLTYFNYEAQQDKSGLPNDRFSAERPEGSISTLTIQRTEQRDSAMYRCASSPHDRGYSYEQYFGPGTRLTVT.

This clonotype was detected only once. The chain joins TRBV15 to TRBJ1-1; D unresolved. Deletions cut 5 bases from V and 7 bases from J, with 11 bases between. This CDR3 contains 12 residues. The germline CDR1 and CDR2 sequences are LNHNV and YYDKDF (reference sequence). CDR3 in amino acids: CATSGLDYEAFF. CDR3 sequence (DNA): TGTGCCACCAGCGGGTTAGATTATGAAGCTTTCTTT. The full variable domain, rest sourced from reference TRBV15 and TRBJ1-1, is DAMVIQNPRYQVTQFGKPVTLSCSQTLNHNVMYWYQQKSSQAPKLLFHYYDKDFNNEADTPDNFQSRRPNTSFCFLDIRSPGLGDTAMYLCATSGLDYEAFFGQGTRLTVV.

This clonotype is a singleton in its sample. The junction shows a germline mismatch at one end, possibly a read error. The rearrangement links TRBV10-3 to TRBJ1-1; D perhaps matches TRBD1 (6 bases). This CDR3 spans 14 amino acids. Germline-derived CDR1 and CDR2 are ENHRY and SYGVKD. This CDR3 is CASSLIEGGTEAFF. The CDR3, as DNA: TGTGCCAGCAGTTTAATAGAGGGGGGGACTGAAGCTTTCTTT.

This clonotype was picked up a small number of times. With a much larger clone just one base away, this may be a read error. This chain links TRBV7-3 with TRBJ2-2; D ambiguous. CDR1 and CDR2 from the germline V gene are SGHTA and FQGTGA. This CDR3 comprises 14 residues. Trimming pared 1 base from V and 0 bases from J, leaving 3 bases between. Here the CDR3 reads CASSLMANTGELFF. CDR3 nucleotides: TGTGCCAGCAGCTTAATGGCGAACACCGGGGAGCTGTTTTTT.

This clonotype was observed at least ten times. A clone one base away is much larger, so this may be a read error. V usage is TRBV4-1 and J usage is TRBJ2-5; D uncertain. Trimming removed 0 bases at V and 5 bases at J, with 4 bases between. The CDR3 extends over 12 amino acids. Germline-derived CDR1 and CDR2 are MGHRA and YSYEKL. The CDR3 spells CASSQDVETQYF. Written as DNA, the CDR3 is TGCGCCAGCAGCCAAGATGTGGAGACCCAGTACTTC.

In its sample, this clonotype was seen many times. The chain is built from TRBV19 and TRBJ1-1, with D unresolved. Trimming removed 1 base from V and 5 bases from J, with 5 bases in between. The CDR3 runs to 12 residues. CDR1 is LNHDA and CDR2 is SQIVND in the germline V gene (reference sequence). CDR3 DNA sequence: TGTGCCAGTAGTATAGGACGGACTGAAGCTTTCTTT. It encodes CASSIGRTEAFF.

This rearrangement joins TRBV4-1 to TRBJ1-2; no clear D gene. V was clipped by 3 bases and J by 7 bases, with 12 bases between them. In germline, CDR1 is MGHRA, CDR2 YSYEKL. CDR3 length: 13 residues. The CDR3 sequence is CASSQMDGGGYTF. The CDR3 coding sequence is TGCGCCAGCAGCCAGATGGATGGAGGTGGCTACACCTTC.

This sequence joins TRBV6-6 and TRBJ1-1; D is unclear. In germline, CDR1 is MNHNY, CDR2 SVGAGI (reference sequence). The CDR3 covers 14 residues. V was cut by 6 bases and J by 0 bases, with 11 bases left in between. CDR3 sequence (DNA): TGTGCCAGCAGCCCCTTCGGAATGAACACTGAAGCTTTCTTT. This codes for CASSPFGMNTEAFF.

The chain uses TRBV11-2 and TRBJ2-5; 13 bases are a match to TRBD2. The germline CDR1 and CDR2 sequences are SGHAT and FQNNGV. V lost 5 bases to trimming and J lost 2 bases; unmatched junction nucleotides: 5. The CDR3 is made up of 16 amino acids. The DNA of the CDR3 is TGTGCCAGCAGCGTTGTGGGACTAGCGGGGCAAGAGACCCAGTACTTC. Amino acid sequence: CASSVVGLAGQETQYF.

The chain combines TRBV10-3 with TRBJ1-1; D unresolved. Trimming stripped 10 bases from V and 9 bases from J, with 9 bases between. Germline loops: CDR1 ENHRY, CDR2 SYGVKD. The CDR3 runs 9 residues. The CDR3 protein is CATAPKAFF. CDR3 DNA: TGTGCCACCGCTCCTAAAGCTTTCTTT.

The table lists this clonotype with a few counts. A much more abundant neighbour one base away suggests this may be a read error. The genes are TRBV12-3 or TRBV12-4 and TRBJ1-3; D not certain. This CDR3 spans 13 amino acids. V was cut by 6 bases and J by 0 bases, with 6 bases left in between. CDR3 sequence reads: CASRLNSGNTIYF. Written as DNA, the CDR3 is TGTGCCAGCAGGTTAAACTCTGGAAACACCATATATTTT.

The J gene is TRBJ2-2, the V gene TRBV9, with 8 bases identical to TRBD1. The CDR3 consists of 18 residues. Germline assignment: CDR1 SGDLS and CDR2 YYNGEE. J gave up 0 bases and V 0 bases, and 7 bases lay outside the gene matches. The CDR3 sequence is CASSVAGQAPPNTGELFF. The CDR3 DNA reads as TGTGCCAGCAGCGTAGCGGGACAGGCGCCCCCGAACACCGGGGAGCTGTTTTTT. The whole variable domain, filled in from reference TRBV9 and TRBJ2-2, reads DSGVTQTPKHLITATGQRVTLRCSPRSGDLSVYWYQQSLDQGLQFLIQYYNGEERAKGNILERFSAQQFPDLHSELNLSSLELGDSALYFCASSVAGQAPPNTGELFFGEGSRLTVL.

This clonotype was recorded many times. The chain carries TRBV12-3 or TRBV12-4 and TRBJ1-6, with no clear D. This CDR3 has 11 residues. Trimming cost V 8 bases and J 15 bases, with 14 bases left between them. CDR3 amino acids: CASSRAGFLHF. For the CDR3, the DNA is TGTGCCAGCTCCCGAGCGGGGTTCCTCCACTTT.

The rearrangement links TRBV6-5 to TRBJ1-2; TRBD1 is a possible D gene (5 bases). CDR3 length equals 14 residues. V gave up 6 bases and J gave up 1 base, with 12 bases separating them. In germline, CDR1 is MNHEY, CDR2 SVGAGI. CDR3 sequence reads: CASRRTPSNYGYTF. The CDR3 DNA follows: TGTGCCAGCAGGCGGACACCTAGTAACTATGGCTACACCTTC.

This chain joins TRBV28 and TRBJ1-5; TRBD1 agrees at 8 bases. Germline-derived CDR1 and CDR2 are MDHEN and SYDVKM. The CDR3 contains 14 residues. The ends lost 9 bases at V and 7 bases at J; junction bases unmatched: 11. This CDR3 reads CASKLTGEGQPQHF. CDR3 DNA: TGTGCCAGTAAGTTGACAGGGGAGGGCCAGCCCCAGCATTTT.

The CDR3 loop is CSLLPPTEAFF. For the CDR3, the DNA is TGCAGCCTCCTCCCGCCAACTGAAGCTTTCTTT. The J gene is TRBJ1-1, the V gene TRBV29-1; D gene uncertain. V lost 8 bases to trimming and J lost 5 bases, with 12 bases between them. The CDR3 consists of 11 residues. Germline assignment: CDR1 SQVTM and CDR2 ANQGSEA.

The rearrangement links TRBV7-2 to TRBJ1-3; TRBD1 is a possible D gene (6 bases). In germline, CDR1 is SGHTA, CDR2 FQGNSA. V was shortened by 6 bases and J by 4 bases, with 10 bases between the two germline ends. The CDR3 extends over 13 amino acids. The CDR3 DNA reads TGTGCCAGCAGTAACAGGGTCGGAAACACCATATATTTT. This sequence encodes CASSNRVGNTIYF.

V and J are TRBV6-5 and TRBJ1-4, with no clear D. Trimming removed 8 bases from V and 5 bases from J, with 12 bases in between. The germline V gene encodes CDR1 MNHEY and CDR2 SVGAGI. The CDR3 contains 13 residues. The CDR3, as DNA: TGTGCCAGCCGGCCGGATGAGAATGAAAAACTGTTTTTT. It is translated as CASRPDENEKLFF.

This chain uses TRBV20-1 with TRBJ1-6; the match to TRBD1 covers 8 bases. Germline loops: CDR1 DFQATT, CDR2 SNEGSKA (reference sequence). The CDR3 loop spans 15 amino acids. V was pared by 2 bases and J by 0 bases, with 0 bases of the junction left unmatched. The CDR3 nucleotides read TGCAGTGCTAGACAGGGGGCCTCCTATAATTCACCCCTCCACTTT. The encoded protein is CSARQGASYNSPLHF.

The sample holds many counts of this clonotype. The gene calls are TRBV7-6 and TRBJ1-1; 10 nucleotides line up with TRBD1. After removal of 4 bases from V and 7 bases from J, the junction contained 3 bases not matched to a gene. The V gene's germline CDR1 is SGHVS and CDR2 FNYEAQ. This CDR3 region has 13 residues. The CDR3 loop is CASSWGQGFEAFF. CDR3 bases: TGTGCCAGCAGCTGGGGACAGGGGTTTGAAGCTTTCTTT.

There are a few counts of this clonotype. CDR3 sequence (DNA): TGTGCCAGCAGCAAACAGGGAATATTCTCCTACGAGCAGTACTTC. Protein sequence: CASSKQGIFSYEQYF. The chain is built from TRBV9 and TRBJ2-7; TRBD1 might be the D (6 bases). Trimming stripped 4 bases from V and 0 bases from J, with 14 bases between. Germline V gene sequence: CDR1 SGDLS, CDR2 YYNGEE. The CDR3 covers 15 residues.

The chain has TRBV6-6 and TRBJ1-6; TRBD1 is a possible D gene (5 bases). Between the trimmed V and J ends, which lost 7 bases and 12 bases, there was a span of 16 bases. Germline assignment: CDR1 MNHNY and CDR2 SVGAGI (reference sequence). The CDR3 length is 13 residues. This chain's CDR3 is CASTGTGGLPLHF. The CDR3 bases are TGTGCCAGCACCGGGACTGGAGGCCTACCCCTCCACTTT.

This clonotype was recorded at least ten times. J is TRBJ2-6 and V is TRBV9; D remains ambiguous. Trimming took off 3 bases at V and 4 bases at J, with 5 bases between the two ends. This CDR3 region has 13 residues. CDR1 is SGDLS and CDR2 is YYNGEE in the germline V gene. CDR3 nucleotide sequence: TGTGCCAGCAGCGCTCGGGGGGCCAACGTCCTGACTTTC. Translating gives CASSARGANVLTF.

This chain joins TRBV29-1 and TRBJ2-7; TRBD2 matches 13 bases. After removal of 4 bases from V and 3 bases from J, the junction contained 3 bases not matched to a gene. This CDR3 has 14 residues. CDR1 and CDR2 (germline): SQVTM, ANQGSEA. The CDR3 nucleotides are TGCAGCGTTGGACTAGCGGGAGGAAACTACGAGCAGTACTTC. Protein: CSVGLAGGNYEQYF.

V is TRBV7-2 and J is TRBJ1-1; 8 nucleotides align to TRBD1. Germline CDR1 SGHTA, CDR2 FQGNSA. The junction had 12 bases not matched to a gene; V was cut back by 2 bases and J by 4 bases. The CDR3 runs 17 residues. The CDR3 nucleotides are TGTGCCAGCAGCTTATTCCGAGGCATCGACAGGGGCACTGAAGCTTTCTTT. This translates into CASSLFRGIDRGTEAFF.

The genes are TRBV29-1 and TRBJ2-7; 13 nucleotides agree with TRBD2. The J call may be mistaken, given a closer DNA end match to TRBJ2-1. The germline gives CDR1 SQVTM, CDR2 ANQGSEA. The CDR3 extends over 14 amino acids. This CDR3 reads CSVRTSGSFGEQFF. Written as DNA, the CDR3 is TGCAGCGTACGGACTAGCGGGAGCTTCGGTGAGCAGTTCTTC.